These 12 T cell receptor beta chains share one sample of origin, sequenced in a study of cytomegalovirus exposure and HLA in healthy donors. PCR involved 60 Vbeta and 13 Jbeta primers. Measured with immunoSEQ multiplex PCR; TCRdb has only the in-frame clones, and not every one. The sample includes 55,000 to 65,000 clones, 80% of them seen just once. Sequencing used PBMCs. The receptors were sampled from a male donor in good health and CMV-seronegative.

V is TRBV10-2 and J is TRBJ1-1; D is possibly TRBD1 (6 bases). V was cut by 3 bases and J by 2 bases, with 13 bases left in between. The CDR3 extends over 15 amino acids. In germline, CDR1 is WSHSY, CDR2 SAAADI. As DNA, the CDR3 is TGCGCCAGCAGTGATAGAGGGGGGGCAAACACTGAAGCTTTCTTT. Its translation: CASSDRGGANTEAFF.

In its sample, this clone was seen once. The chain uses TRBV19 and TRBJ2-1, with D possibly TRBD1 on 5 matching bases. CDR1 and CDR2 from the germline V gene are LNHDA and SQIVND (reference sequence). V was cut by 6 bases and J by 5 bases, with 11 bases left in between. This CDR3 comprises 13 residues. The CDR3 nucleotides are TGTGCCAGTAGCCGCAAACAGGACAATGAGCAGTTCTTC. This codes for CASSRKQDNEQFF.

The genes are TRBV7-6 and TRBJ2-1; TRBD2 matches 16 bases. The CDR3 is 20 residues long. V trimming: 5 bases; J trimming: 2 bases; junction bases outside the gene matches: 12. Germline CDR1 SGHVS, CDR2 FNYEAQ. The CDR3 reads CASSRRAGTSGGAAYNEQFF. The CDR3 coding sequence is TGTGCCAGCAGCCGGAGGGCCGGGACTAGCGGGGGGGCGGCCTACAATGAGCAGTTCTTC.

The chain links TRBV2 to TRBJ2-1; D gene uncertain. Germline V gene lookup returns CDR1 SNHLY and CDR2 FYNNEI. Trimming removed 5 bases from V and 0 bases from J, with 14 bases in between. CDR3 length equals 16 residues. The CDR3, as DNA: TGTGCCAGCAGTCCTCTGTCCAGGCCCTCCTACAATGAGCAGTTCTTC. It is translated as CASSPLSRPSYNEQFF.

This clone was observed a handful of times. The chain is built from TRBV4-3 and TRBJ1-1, with TRBD1 as a possible D gene (6 bases). Germline V lookup: CDR1 LGHNA, CDR2 YSLEER. Trimming shortened V by 4 bases and J by 1 base, and 16 bases separated the two germline ends. This CDR3 has 16 residues. The CDR3 spells CASSPIPRGANTEAFF. CDR3 sequence (DNA): TGCGCCAGCAGCCCTATTCCGCGGGGGGCGAACACTGAAGCTTTCTTT.

The chain has TRBV5-4 and TRBJ1-4; a possible D gene is TRBD1 (6 bases). The V end lost 6 bases, the J end lost 4 bases, and 10 bases lay between the germline ends. CDR3 length equals 13 residues. Germline CDR1 and CDR2: SGHNT and YYREEE (reference sequence). CDR3 coding DNA: TGTGCCAGCAAATCAGGGGATAATGAAAAACTGTTTTTT. Its translation: CASKSGDNEKLFF. Variable domain in full (rest from reference TRBV5-4 and TRBJ1-4): ETGVTQSPTHLIKTRGQQVTLRCSSQSGHNTVSWYQQALGQGPQFIFQYYREEENGRGNFPPRFSGLQFPNYSSELNVNALELDDSALYLCASKSGDNEKLFFGSGTQLSVL.

The genes are TRBV6-1 and TRBJ2-5; 7 bases align to TRBD1. With the DNA end fitting TRBJ2-7 better, the J assignment may be wrong. Germline CDR1 reads MNHNS; CDR2 reads SASEGT. CDR3 size: 16 residues. CDR3 coding DNA: TGTGCCAGCAGTGAAACCCTCGGGACAGATATGTACGAGCAGTACTTC. As protein: CASSETLGTDMYEQYF.

This rearrangement joins TRBV6-1 to TRBJ1-1; D gene ambiguous. The germline V gene has CDR1 MNHNS and CDR2 SASEGT. The V end lost 2 bases, the J end lost 11 bases, and 15 bases lay between the germline ends. CDR3 size: 13 residues. CDR3: CASSEWMGGWAFF. Here the CDR3 DNA reads TGTGCCAGCAGTGAATGGATGGGCGGGTGGGCTTTCTTT.

The rearrangement links TRBV4-3 to TRBJ2-3; no clear D gene. The CDR3 has 13 residues. Trimming stripped 0 bases from V and 5 bases from J, with 6 bases between. Per the germline V gene, CDR1 is LGHNA and CDR2 is YSLEER. The CDR3 protein is CASSQEPGDTQYF. The CDR3 DNA reads TGCGCCAGCAGCCAAGAACCGGGAGATACGCAGTATTTT.

This clone has just one count. The chain is built from TRBV6-5 and TRBJ2-1; no reliable D call. Germline loops: CDR1 MNHEY, CDR2 SVGAGI. Trimming removed 0 bases at V and 7 bases at J, with 13 bases between. This CDR3 is 15 amino acids long. CDR3 bases: TGTGCCAGCAGTTACTCGATTTTAGAAAATAATGAGCAGTTCTTC. Translated: CASSYSILENNEQFF.

This sequence joins TRBV11-2 and TRBJ2-1; 7 bases align to TRBD2. CDR3 size: 13 residues. CDR1 and CDR2 from the germline V gene are SGHAT and FQNNGV. Losses at the gene ends were 5 bases for V and 8 bases for J; bases not matched to a gene: 6. CDR3 in amino acids: CASSGGGRDEQFF. The CDR3 DNA reads TGTGCCAGCAGCGGGGGGGGTCGTGATGAGCAGTTCTTC. Variable domain in full (rest from reference TRBV11-2 and TRBJ2-1): EAGVAQSPRYKIIEKRQSVAFWCNPISGHATLYWYQQILGQGPKLLIQFQNNGVVDDSQLPKDRFSAERLKGVDSTLKIQPAKLEDSAVYLCASSGGGRDEQFFGPGTRLTVL.

V gene TRBV7-2 combines with J gene TRBJ1-6; 11 nucleotides line up with TRBD1. CDR1 SGHTA and CDR2 FQGNSA come from the germline V gene. Trimming at V came to 5 bases and at J to 9 bases, leaving 3 bases not matched to a gene. This CDR3 comprises 14 residues. CDR3 residues: CASSVGQGGSPLHF. The CDR3 DNA reads TGTGCCAGCAGCGTGGGACAGGGGGGTTCACCCCTCCACTTT.